A single sample gave rise to the 23 T cell receptor beta chains below, sequenced in a study of T-cell memory formation after mild COVID-19. TCRdb passed the 5' RACE reads through MiXCR, listing each CDR3 protein once. The sample records some 600,000 distinct CDR3 sequences, 17% being singletons. Sequenced: PBMCs or a T cell subset sorted from them (not recorded which). These TCRs come from an adult woman who had mild COVID-19 (a few samples of this study predate the infection). Cell type and time point are not known.

V is TRBV27 and J is TRBJ2-5, with TRBD2 identical over 14 bases. The CDR3 is made up of 16 amino acids. V gave up 8 bases and J gave up 5 bases; unmatched junction bases: 10. Looked up from germline, CDR1 is MNHEY and CDR2 is SMNVEV (reference sequence). CDR3 DNA: TGTGCCAGCGGTATCGGGACTAGCGGGAGTTGGGAGACCCAGTACTTC. As protein: CASGIGTSGSWETQYF.

The rearrangement links TRBV6-5 to TRBJ1-6; D is uncertain. The CDR3 contains 12 residues. The V gene lost 5 bases and the J gene lost 7 bases, with 6 bases spanning the gap. Germline assignment: CDR1 MNHEY and CDR2 SVGAGI. The DNA for the CDR3 is TGTGCCAGCAGTGCTCGCAATTCACCCCTCCACTTT. Protein: CASSARNSPLHF.

This chain links TRBV30 with TRBJ1-5, with no clear D. CDR3 length: 13 residues. CDR1 GTSNPN and CDR2 SVGIG come from the germline V gene (reference sequence). The V and J ends lost 5 bases and 4 bases respectively, with 12 bases between them. CDR3 amino acids: CAWALDGNQPQHF. DNA of the CDR3: TGTGCCTGGGCCCTAGACGGGAATCAGCCCCAGCATTTT.

CDR3 protein: CASAPGYGTDTQYF. In nucleotides, the CDR3 is TGTGCTAGTGCCCCGGGATACGGGACAGATACGCAGTATTTT. V gene TRBV12-5 combines with J gene TRBJ2-3; D might be TRBD2 (5 bases). Germline V gives CDR1 LGHNT, CDR2 FRNRAP. The CDR3 consists of 14 residues. V dropped 7 bases and J dropped 3 bases, with 14 bases sitting between them.

V and J are TRBV6-5 and TRBJ2-7; 10 bases map to TRBD1. The CDR3 extends over 14 amino acids. V was clipped by 0 bases and J by 6 bases; unmatched bases: 2. CDR1 and CDR2 from the germline V gene are MNHEY and SVGAGI. The CDR3 spells CASSYSGQGTEQYF. The CDR3 DNA follows: TGTGCCAGCAGTTACTCGGGACAGGGGACCGAGCAGTACTTC.

This clonotype was counted ten times or more. This chain links TRBV9 with TRBJ2-7, with TRBD2 matching 8 bases. J gave up 4 bases and V 0 bases, and 6 bases lay outside the gene matches. Germline V gene data show CDR1 as SGDLS and CDR2 as YYNGEE. This CDR3 region has 15 residues. The CDR3 region is CASSVGISGNYEQYF. CDR3 sequence (DNA): TGTGCCAGCAGCGTAGGAATTAGCGGGAATTACGAGCAGTACTTC.

In its sample, this clonotype was seen a few times. The chain is built from TRBV20-1 and TRBJ2-7, with D perhaps matching TRBD1 or TRBD2 (5 bases each). From germline, CDR1 is DFQATT and CDR2 SNEGSKA (reference sequence). This CDR3 has 16 amino acids. The V and J ends lost 2 bases and 0 bases respectively, with 17 bases between them. DNA of the CDR3: TGCAGTGCTAGAACTCCCGAGGGGCGGTCCTCCTACGAGCAGTACTTC. Protein: CSARTPEGRSSYEQYF.

This rearrangement joins TRBV7-9 to TRBJ2-7, with 7 positions matching TRBD1. Germline V gene data show CDR1 as SEHNR and CDR2 as FQNEAQ (reference sequence). This CDR3 spans 15 amino acids. V lost 3 bases, J lost 1 base, and 6 bases stayed unmatched. CDR3 amino acids: CASSFPQGRSYEQYF. The CDR3, as DNA: TGTGCCAGCAGCTTCCCACAGGGGAGATCCTACGAGCAGTACTTC.

V and J are TRBV7-3 and TRBJ1-6; unclear D gene. The germline gives CDR1 SGHTA, CDR2 FQGTGA. The CDR3 length is 13 residues. V was trimmed by 3 bases and J by 7 bases, leaving 7 bases between them. CDR3: CASSFGWNSPLHF. The CDR3 coding sequence is TGTGCCAGCAGCTTCGGGTGGAATTCACCCCTCCACTTT.

The chain joins TRBV4-3 to TRBJ2-7, with 7 bases that match TRBD1. The CDR3 extends over 14 amino acids. CDR1 and CDR2 (germline): LGHNA, YSLEER. V lost 4 bases, J lost 5 bases, and 8 bases stayed unmatched. The CDR3 coding sequence is TGCGCCAGCAGCCCCGTGGTAGGGGGCAACGAGCAGTACTTC. Translating gives CASSPVVGGNEQYF.

The sample holds a few counts of this clonotype. The V call is TRBV7-9, the J call TRBJ1-2; D is ambiguous. This CDR3 contains 16 residues. Trimming shortened V by 1 base and J by 4 bases, and 16 bases separated the two germline ends. Germline V gene lookup returns CDR1 SEHNR and CDR2 FQNEAQ (reference sequence). The CDR3 is CASSLEALRPSYGYTF. The CDR3, as DNA: TGTGCCAGCAGCTTAGAGGCCCTCCGGCCTTCCTATGGCTACACCTTC.

This clonotype was recorded a few times. The V gene is TRBV6-5, the J gene TRBJ1-3; maybe TRBD1 (6 bases). Germline assignment: CDR1 MNHEY and CDR2 SVGAGI. The germline V and J ends were trimmed by 6 bases and 7 bases, with 19 bases remaining between them. This CDR3 contains 15 residues. CDR3: CASSQTGDQRNTIYF. The CDR3 DNA follows: TGTGCCAGCAGCCAGACAGGAGACCAACGGAACACCATATATTTT.

This clonotype appeared a few times. The rearrangement joins TRBV3-1 to TRBJ2-7, with D possibly TRBD2 on 7 matching bases. Germline assignment: CDR1 LGHDT and CDR2 YNNKEL (reference sequence). The germline V and J ends were trimmed by 2 bases and 5 bases, with 13 bases remaining between them. The CDR3 extends over 14 amino acids. The CDR3 DNA sequence: TGTGCCAGCAGCCAACCGGGCGGGGGCCACGAGCAGTACTTC. It specifies CASSQPGGGHEQYF.

The gene calls are TRBV4-1 and TRBJ2-5; 8 bases fit TRBD2. The germline V gene has CDR1 MGHRA and CDR2 YSYEKL. The V gene end was trimmed by 0 bases and the J gene end by 2 bases; junction bases not matched to a gene: 8. The CDR3 runs 17 residues. CDR3 in DNA: TGCGCCAGCAGCCAAGATCCCCCTAGCGGGCTTCAAGAGACCCAGTACTTC. Translating gives CASSQDPPSGLQETQYF.

CDR3 sequence (DNA): TGTGCCAGCAGCTTGGGAACAGGGTGGGCTGAGCAGTTCTTC. Its protein is CASSLGTGWAEQFF. The chain employs TRBV5-5 and TRBJ2-1; possibly TRBD1 for D (6 bases). Germline V gene data show CDR1 as SGHKS and CDR2 as YYEKEE (reference sequence). This CDR3 region has 14 residues. V lost 0 bases and J lost 9, with 13 bases in between.

The rearrangement links TRBV14 to TRBJ1-1; the D gene is possibly TRBD1 (5 bases). The CDR3 is 15 residues long. Trimming shortened V by 3 bases and J by 0 bases, and 11 bases separated the two germline ends. Germline V CDR1 and CDR2: SGHDN, FVKESK. This CDR3 is CASSQMGGVNTEAFF. The CDR3 DNA reads as TGTGCCAGCAGCCAGATGGGGGGGGTGAACACTGAAGCTTTCTTT.

The chain has TRBV10-3 and TRBJ2-1; 8 positions match TRBD2. The ends lost 4 bases at V and 2 bases at J; junction bases unmatched: 1. The CDR3 sequence is 14 residues long. In germline, CDR1 is ENHRY, CDR2 SYGVKD. In nucleotides, the CDR3 is TGTGCCATCAGTGGGACTAGCCCCTACAATGAGCAGTTCTTC. It specifies CAISGTSPYNEQFF.

The genes are TRBV9 and TRBJ1-6, with D perhaps matching TRBD1 (5 bases). Trimming stripped 0 bases from V and 10 bases from J, with 8 bases between. The length of the CDR3 is 13 residues. Germline loops: CDR1 SGDLS, CDR2 YYNGEE. The CDR3 DNA reads as TGTGCCAGCAGCGTAGCGGGGGACTCACCCCTCCACTTT. It translates to CASSVAGDSPLHF.

The chain employs TRBV14 and TRBJ1-1; D call uncertain. This CDR3 has 11 amino acids. Germline assignment: CDR1 SGHDN and CDR2 FVKESK. Trimming pared 2 bases from V and 6 bases from J, leaving 4 bases between. This CDR3 reads CASSQRAEAFF. The CDR3 DNA is TGTGCCAGCAGCCAAAGAGCTGAAGCTTTCTTT. Looking up the rest from reference TRBV14 and TRBJ1-1 gives the full variable domain: EAGVTQFPSHSVIEKGQTVTLRCDPISGHDNLYWYRRVMGKEIKFLLHFVKESKQDESGMPNNRFLAERTGGTYSTLKVQPAELEDSGVYFCASSQRAEAFFGQGTRLTVV.

This chain links TRBV7-3 with TRBJ2-3; 7 bases align to TRBD2. CDR1 and CDR2 from the germline V gene are SGHTA and FQGTGA. CDR3 size: 19 residues. J lost 1 base, V lost 1 base, and 14 bases had no gene match. Here the CDR3 DNA reads TGTGCCAGCAGCTTAAACCCCATCGCCAGCGGGGACCGCACAGATACGCAGTATTTT. Encoded protein: CASSLNPIASGDRTDTQYF.

This clonotype was seen a handful of times. This chain uses TRBV4-2 with TRBJ2-4, with D perhaps given as TRBD1 or TRBD2 (6 bases each). Trimming removed 0 bases from V and 3 bases from J, with 9 bases in between. This CDR3 is 15 amino acids long. Germline V gene lookup returns CDR1 LGHNA and CDR2 YNFKEQ. This CDR3 is CASSQDGGGKNIQYF. CDR3 nucleotides: TGTGCCAGCAGCCAAGATGGAGGGGGCAAAAACATTCAGTACTTC.

This clonotype was detected a few times. The rearrangement links TRBV4-1 to TRBJ2-5, with 7 bases fitting TRBD2. The CDR3 runs 16 residues. Germline V gives CDR1 MGHRA, CDR2 YSYEKL. J was trimmed by 5 bases and V by 0 bases; bases with no gene match: 9. Here the CDR3 DNA reads TGCGCCAGCAGCCAAGATCAGCGGGGAAAGGGGGAGACCCAGTACTTC. Its protein is CASSQDQRGKGETQYF.

This sequence joins TRBV29-1 and TRBJ2-5; D is undetermined. Trimming removed 3 bases at V and 3 bases at J, with 5 bases between. This CDR3 spans 11 amino acids. Germline-derived CDR1 and CDR2 are SQVTM and ANQGSEA. The CDR3 coding sequence is TGCAGCGTTGATGGGGAAGAGACCCAGTACTTC. Its translation is CSVDGEETQYF. The entire variable domain, with the rest obtained from reference TRBV29-1 and TRBJ2-5, is as follows: SAVISQKPSRDICQRGTSLTIQCQVDSQVTMMFWYRQQPGQSLTLIATANQGSEATYESGFVIDKFPISRPNLTFSTLTVSNMSPEDSSIYLCSVDGEETQYFGPGTRLLVL.